This TCR beta chain came from a study of cytomegalovirus exposure and HLA in healthy donors. It was with 60 Vbeta and 13 Jbeta primers that the PCR ran. As handled by the study authors: Approximately 9.9 million of some 80 million unique TCR beta chains were shared, per a later count. TCRdb's table, derived via immunoSEQ multiplex PCR, lists solely in-frame clones and lacks some. V, J and clone size are taken as reported in that table, and D and trimming were inferred from the DNA itself. Of around 140,000 clones in the sample, 60% to 85% are singletons; the top ten hold about 1.5%. Study-level results: Association of a missense DCLRE1C variant with TCR beta V- and J-gene trimming was reported in a later analysis. An ancestry cluster, one associated with Asian ancestry, reportedly showed fewer N-insertions than the 666-donor mean in a later analysis. There were 150 or so TCR beta chains listed as cytomegalovirus-associated.

Comment on this clone: Antigen specificity is unknown.

From germline, CDR1 is MNHEY and CDR2 SVGAGI. The CDR3 contains 12 residues. V gave up 11 bases and J gave up 1 base, with 11 bases separating them. The chain couples TRBV6-5 to TRBJ1-1; D unresolved. The material sequenced was PBMCs. This clonotype was obtained from a woman aged 40 to 50 in good health and CMV-seronegative. The CDR3 nucleotides read TGTGCCTCGGTGAGAGGGAACACTGAAGCTTTCTTT. It encodes CASVRGNTEAFF.